The 3 T cell receptor beta chains given below trace back to one sample, sequenced in a study of blood T cell repertoires in COVID-19. Only in-frame clones appear in the TCRdb table, and some are missing; sequencing was by immunoSEQ multiplex PCR. The data contain about 370,000 clones, 80% to 90% of them singletons. The sequencing sample was made of PBMCs or T cells enriched from blood (not recorded which). The origin of the receptors is a man between 18 and 35 years old who had recovered from COVID-19.

This rearrangement joins TRBV11-2 to TRBJ1-3, with 8 bases fitting TRBD1. Germline V gene sequence: CDR1 SGHAT, CDR2 FQNNGV. Trimming took 1 base from V and 1 from J; bases not matched to a gene: 9. This CDR3 spans 18 amino acids. Written as DNA, the CDR3 is TGTGCCAGCAGCTTAGTCATCAGGGGGCTTTTGTCTGGAAACACCATATATTTT. Its translation: CASSLVIRGLLSGNTIYF.

The chain recombines TRBV18 with TRBJ2-1; TRBD1 is a possible D gene (6 bases). There are 13 residues in the CDR3. Germline CDR1 reads KGHSH; CDR2 reads LQKENI. Trimming left V 3 bases short and J 7 bases short, with 10 bases between. The CDR3 nucleotides are TGTGCCAGCTCACCGAACAGGGAAAATGAGCAGTTCTTC. Protein sequence: CASSPNRENEQFF. The full variable domain, completed using reference TRBV18 and TRBJ2-1, is NAGVMQNPRHLVRRRGQEARLRCSPMKGHSHVYWYRQLPEEGLKFMVYLQKENIIDESGMPKERFSAEFPKEGPSILRIQQVVRGDSAAYFCASSPNRENEQFFGPGTRLTVL.

The CDR3 nucleotides read TGTGCCAGCAGTCCAGGGGGCGCGTACACTGAAGCTTTCTTT. It translates to CASSPGGAYTEAFF. The V and J genes are TRBV28 and TRBJ1-1; 8 bases map to TRBD1. The CDR3 runs 14 residues. The ends lost 5 bases at V and 3 bases at J; junction bases unmatched: 5. CDR1 MDHEN and CDR2 SYDVKM come from the germline V gene. The full variable domain, in which reference TRBV28 and TRBJ1-1 provide the parts outside the CDR3, is DVKVTQSSRYLVKRTGEKVFLECVQDMDHENMFWYRQDPGLGLRLIYFSYDVKMKEKGDIPEGYSVSREKKERFSLILESASTNQTSMYLCASSPGGAYTEAFFGQGTRLTVV.